The source of this T cell receptor (beta chain) is a study of blood T cells in healthy people across ages. With a J-beta primer mix and a sample-barcoded 5' primer, a second PCR ran about 7 to 11 cycles. TCRdb recomputed calls from the 5' RACE reads with MiXCR, one row per CDR3 protein. This sample carries hundreds of thousands of distinct CDR3 sequences, 25% of them seen once, and the ten largest clones take 9% to 9.5%. In regard to this clonotype: Antigen: not known.

Study-wide results and caveats: Expanded clonotype changes were possibly confounded by unknown donor CMV status. Versus aged donors, long-lived donors had higher diversity and more naive CD4+ cells.

Germline CDR1 and CDR2: MGHRA and YSYEKL. The CDR3 sequence is 14 residues long. Trimming took 2 bases from V and 6 from J; bases not matched to a gene: 4. The sample was also reused in another study, on T cells of mothers and their children.

The specimen sequenced was blood. The rearrangement joins TRBV4-1 to TRBJ2-7; 10 positions match TRBD2. The TCR originated in a boy aged 10-17 years in good health. CDR3 bases: TGCGCCAGCAGCCAAAATCTAGCGGGAGTCGAGCAGTACTTC. Protein product: CASSQNLAGVEQYF.